A single T cell receptor beta chain is shown here with its context. These data are taken from a study of CD8+ T cells in alopecia areata. The sequencing template was cDNA reverse transcribed from extracted RNA. Clones were sequenced by immunoSEQ multiplex PCR, and TCRdb holds only the in-frame ones, with some missing. This sample has about 150,000 clones, with around 55% found just once. Peripheral blood samples and lesional scalp punch biopsies were obtained from alopecia areata patients. There are 13 residues in the CDR3. Germline V gene sequence: CDR1 SNHLY, CDR2 FYNNEI. Trimming shortened V by 8 bases and J by 8 bases, and 18 bases separated the two germline ends.

The material sequenced was CD8+ T cells sorted from blood, taken at week 0. This sequence originates from a human donor with alopecia areata. The chain carries TRBV2 and TRBJ1-2; D is possibly TRBD1 (5 bases). Written as DNA, the CDR3 is TGTGCCAGCTTCGGGGGACCGGTTGGGGGCTACACCTTC. Protein product: CASFGGPVGGYTF.